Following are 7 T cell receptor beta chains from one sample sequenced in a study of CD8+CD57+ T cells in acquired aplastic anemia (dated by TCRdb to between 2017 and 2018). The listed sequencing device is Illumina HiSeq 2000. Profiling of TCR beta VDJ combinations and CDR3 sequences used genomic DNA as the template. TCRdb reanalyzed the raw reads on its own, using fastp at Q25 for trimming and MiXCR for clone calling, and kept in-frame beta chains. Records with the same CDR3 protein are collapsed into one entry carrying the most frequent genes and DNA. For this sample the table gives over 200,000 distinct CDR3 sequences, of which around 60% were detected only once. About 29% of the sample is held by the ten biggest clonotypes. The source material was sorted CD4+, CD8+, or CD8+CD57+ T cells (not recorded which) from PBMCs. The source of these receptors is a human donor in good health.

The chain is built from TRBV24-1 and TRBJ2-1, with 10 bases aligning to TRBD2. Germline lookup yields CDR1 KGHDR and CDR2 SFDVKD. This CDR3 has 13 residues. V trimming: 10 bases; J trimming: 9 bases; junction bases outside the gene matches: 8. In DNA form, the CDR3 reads TGTGCCACGAGCGGGGGGGCGGGTACTGAGCAGTTCTTC. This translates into CATSGGAGTEQFF.

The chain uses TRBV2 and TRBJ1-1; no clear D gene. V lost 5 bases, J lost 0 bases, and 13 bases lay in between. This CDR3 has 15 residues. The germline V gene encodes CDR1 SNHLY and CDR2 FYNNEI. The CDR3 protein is CASSPLDRVNTEAFF. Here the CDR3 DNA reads TGTGCCAGCAGTCCTTTGGATCGAGTGAACACTGAAGCTTTCTTT.

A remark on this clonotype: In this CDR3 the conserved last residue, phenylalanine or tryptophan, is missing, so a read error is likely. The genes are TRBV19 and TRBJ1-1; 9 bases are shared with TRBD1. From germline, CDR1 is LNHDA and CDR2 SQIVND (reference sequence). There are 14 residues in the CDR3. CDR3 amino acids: CASSIGTGDTDAFV. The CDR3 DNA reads TGTGCCAGTAGTATAGGGACAGGGGACACTGACGCTTTCGTT.

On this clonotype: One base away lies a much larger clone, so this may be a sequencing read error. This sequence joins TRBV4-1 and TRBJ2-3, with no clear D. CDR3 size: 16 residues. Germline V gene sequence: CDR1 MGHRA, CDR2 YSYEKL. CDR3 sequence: CASSQDRLGITDTQYF. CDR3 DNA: TGTGCCAGCAGCCAAGATCGTCTGGGTATCACAGATACGCAGTATTTT.

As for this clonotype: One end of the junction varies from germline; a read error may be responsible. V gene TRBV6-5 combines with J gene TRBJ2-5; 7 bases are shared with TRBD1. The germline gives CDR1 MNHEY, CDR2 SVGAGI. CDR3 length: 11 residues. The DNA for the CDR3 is TGTGCCAGCAGCCCAAAGACAGGGATTTCATTC. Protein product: CASSPKTGISF.

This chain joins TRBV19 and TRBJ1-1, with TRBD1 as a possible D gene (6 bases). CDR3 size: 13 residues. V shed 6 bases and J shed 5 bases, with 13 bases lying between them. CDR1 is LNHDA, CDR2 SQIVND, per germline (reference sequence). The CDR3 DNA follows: TGTGCCAGTAGGATCTCAGGGGCTACTGAAGCTTTCTTT. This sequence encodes CASRISGATEAFF.

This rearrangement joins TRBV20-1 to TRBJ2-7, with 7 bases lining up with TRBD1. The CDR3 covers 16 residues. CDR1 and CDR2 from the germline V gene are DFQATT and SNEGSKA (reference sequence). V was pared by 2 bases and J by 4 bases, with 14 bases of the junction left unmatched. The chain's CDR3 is CSARPRQGLKGYEQYF. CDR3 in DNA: TGCAGTGCTAGACCACGACAGGGCTTAAAAGGATACGAGCAGTACTTC.